The source of this T cell receptor (beta chain) is a study of OX40 agonist ivuxolimab in advanced cancers. This clone came up a few times. What it recognizes is unknown. Here immunoSEQ multiplex PCR was the method, and the copy in TCRdb shows in-frame clones only, minus some. The sample comprises around 70,000 clones, roughly four fifths of which are singletons, and around 2.5% rests with the top ten. Study results and limitations: Clonal expansion was seen in CD4+ and CD8+ blood T cells by week 6 at 0.1 to 3.0 mg/kg.

Between the trimmed V and J ends, which lost 1 base and 2 bases, there was a span of 12 bases. Germline V CDR1 and CDR2: SEHNR, FQNEAQ (reference sequence). The CDR3 is made up of 15 amino acids. The clonotype originates from an adult with an advanced solid tumor such as melanoma, head and neck, liver or kidney cancer. The sample here was CD4+ or CD8+ T cells sorted from blood, taken in a trial of the OX40 agonist ivuxolimab. The rearrangement joins TRBV7-9 to TRBJ2-7; D uncertain. DNA for the CDR3: TGTGCCAGCAGCTTAGATCAGGCCTGGGCCTACGAGCAGTACTTC. This gives the protein CASSLDQAWAYEQYF. Variable domain in full (rest from reference TRBV7-9 and TRBJ2-7): DTGVSQNPRHKITKRGQNVTFRCDPISEHNRLYWYRQTLGQGPEFLTYFQNEAQLEKSRLLSDRFSAERPKGSFSTLEIQRTEQGDSAMYLCASSLDQAWAYEQYFGPGTRLTVT.